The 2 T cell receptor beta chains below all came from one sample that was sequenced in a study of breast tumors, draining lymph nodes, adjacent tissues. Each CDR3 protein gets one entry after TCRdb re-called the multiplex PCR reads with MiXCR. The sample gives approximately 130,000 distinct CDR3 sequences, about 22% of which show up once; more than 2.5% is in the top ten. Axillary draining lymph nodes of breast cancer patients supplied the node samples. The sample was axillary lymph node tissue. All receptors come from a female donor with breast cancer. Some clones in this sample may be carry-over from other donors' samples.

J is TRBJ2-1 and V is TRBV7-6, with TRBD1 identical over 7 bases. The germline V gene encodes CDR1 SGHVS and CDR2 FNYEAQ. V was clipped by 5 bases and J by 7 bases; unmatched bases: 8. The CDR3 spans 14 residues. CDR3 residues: CASSKRQGANEQFF. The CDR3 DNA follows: TGTGCCAGCAGCAAACGACAGGGAGCTAATGAGCAGTTCTTC.

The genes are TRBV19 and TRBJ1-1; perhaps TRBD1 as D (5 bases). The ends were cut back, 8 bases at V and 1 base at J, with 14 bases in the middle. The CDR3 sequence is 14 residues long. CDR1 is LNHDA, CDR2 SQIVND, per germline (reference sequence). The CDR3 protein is CASAEGRQNTEAFF. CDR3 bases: TGTGCCAGTGCAGAGGGACGGCAGAACACTGAAGCTTTCTTT.